Listed below are T cell receptor beta chains from one sample, sequenced in a study of blood T cell repertoires in COVID-19. Some clones are missing from TCRdb's copy, which holds only in-frame ones; the method was immunoSEQ multiplex PCR. The sample includes 490,000 or so clones, less than 90% seen only once; the top ten take around 7.9%. Sequenced: PBMCs or T cells enriched from blood (not recorded which). The source of these receptors is a woman aged 60 to 75 who had recovered from COVID-19. CDR3s include the opening cysteine and the closing phenylalanine or tryptophan. The D gene is left open where the match is weak. Rows give clone size only sometimes, using once, few, many, or a class for an expanded clone.

clone size: .; V gene: TRBV19; J gene: TRBJ2-1; D gene: .; CDR3 protein: CASSRVYTGDGDNEQFF; CDR3 DNA: TGTGCCAGTAGTCGTGTATATACGGGGGATGGGGACAATGAGCAGTTCTTC
clone size: .; V gene: TRBV6-5; J gene: TRBJ2-7; D gene: TRBD1; CDR3 protein: CASSTVPGQGGEQYF; CDR3 DNA: TGTGCCAGCAGTACTGTCCCGGGACAGGGCGGCGAGCAGTACTTC
clone size: once; V gene: TRBV7-7; J gene: TRBJ2-2; D gene: TRBD2; CDR3 protein: CASSPAAGGLVGELFF; CDR3 DNA: TGTGCCAGCAGCCCCGCAGCGGGGGGGCTTGTCGGGGAGCTGTTTTTT
clone size: .; V gene: TRBV29-1; J gene: TRBJ2-2; D gene: .; CDR3 protein: CSVEQGIGELFF; CDR3 DNA: TGCAGCGTGGAACAGGGAATCGGGGAGCTGTTTTTT
clone size: .; V gene: TRBV9; J gene: TRBJ1-1; D gene: TRBD1; CDR3 protein: CASSVGQGANTEAFF; CDR3 DNA: TGTGCCAGCAGCGTGGGGCAGGGGGCGAACACTGAAGCTTTCTTT
clone size: .; V gene: TRBV12-3/TRBV12-4; J gene: TRBJ1-1; D gene: TRBD1; CDR3 protein: CASSLGDRGVAFF; CDR3 DNA: TGTGCCAGCAGTTTGGGGGACAGGGGTGTAGCTTTCTTT
clone size: .; V gene: TRBV9; J gene: TRBJ1-3; D gene: TRBD1; CDR3 protein: CASSERGQGSGNTIYF; CDR3 DNA: TGTGCCAGCAGCGAGCGGGGACAGGGCTCTGGAAACACCATATATTTT
clone size: .; V gene: TRBV11-3; J gene: TRBJ1-2; D gene: .; CDR3 protein: CASSLIPGYGYTF; CDR3 DNA: TGTGCCAGCAGCTTAATCCCCGGCTATGGCTACACCTTC
clone size: .; V gene: TRBV5-6; J gene: TRBJ1-5; D gene: .; CDR3 protein: CASSLWGRNNQPQHF; CDR3 DNA: TGTGCCAGCAGCTTGTGGGGCAGAAACAATCAGCCCCAGCATTTT
clone size: .; V gene: TRBV6-2/TRBV6-3; J gene: TRBJ2-7; D gene: TRBD2; CDR3 protein: CASSSDLIAGARFCEQYF; CDR3 DNA: TGTGCCAGCAGTTCCGACCTTATAGCGGGGGCCCGGTTTTGCGAGCAGTACTTC
clone size: .; V gene: TRBV5-1; J gene: TRBJ1-1; D gene: .; CDR3 protein: CASSLDREAFF; CDR3 DNA: TGCGCCAGCAGCTTAGACAGGGAAGCTTTCTTT
clone size: .; V gene: TRBV29-1; J gene: TRBJ2-1; D gene: TRBD2; CDR3 protein: CSGRGGNEQFF; CDR3 DNA: TGCAGCGGCCGGGGGGGGAATGAGCAGTTCTTC
clone size: .; V gene: TRBV25-1; J gene: TRBJ2-1; D gene: .; CDR3 protein: CASREGARNEQFF; CDR3 DNA: TGTGCCAGCAGGGAGGGAGCCCGGAATGAGCAGTTCTTC
clone size: .; V gene: TRBV14; J gene: TRBJ1-1; D gene: .; CDR3 protein: CASSQDGGKRALYAEAFF; CDR3 DNA: TGTGCCAGCAGCCAAGATGGCGGGAAGAGGGCCCTTTATGCTGAAGCTTTCTTT
clone size: .; V gene: TRBV30; J gene: TRBJ1-1; D gene: .; CDR3 protein: CAWSAPGTRWTEAFF; CDR3 DNA: TGTGCCTGGAGTGCTCCCGGGACAAGGTGGACTGAAGCTTTCTTT
clone size: .; V gene: TRBV2; J gene: TRBJ2-7; D gene: .; CDR3 protein: CASSRSRESSYEQYF; CDR3 DNA: TGTGCCAGCAGTAGATCCCGGGAAAGCTCCTACGAGCAGTACTTC
clone size: few; V gene: TRBV6-5; J gene: TRBJ1-2; D gene: .; CDR3 protein: CASSPGGDGRYTF; CDR3 DNA: TGTGCCAGCAGTCCGGGGGGGGACGGGCGCTACACCTTC
clone size: .; V gene: TRBV19; J gene: TRBJ2-5; D gene: TRBD1; CDR3 protein: CASSRDRDGTQYF; CDR3 DNA: TGTGCCAGTAGTAGGGACAGGGACGGGACCCAGTACTTC
clone size: .; V gene: TRBV6-6; J gene: TRBJ2-5; D gene: .; CDR3 protein: CASSPRQEETQYF; CDR3 DNA: TGTGCCAGCAGCCCCAGACAGGAGGAGACCCAGTACTTC
clone size: .; V gene: TRBV6-5; J gene: TRBJ1-2; D gene: .; CDR3 protein: CASRDFDGYTF; CDR3 DNA: TGTGCCAGCAGGGACTTCGATGGCTACACCTTC
clone size: .; V gene: TRBV5-6; J gene: TRBJ2-5; D gene: TRBD1; CDR3 protein: CASSLSWDRLGETQYF; CDR3 DNA: TGTGCCAGCAGCTTGTCTTGGGACAGGCTAGGAGAGACCCAGTACTTC
clone size: .; V gene: TRBV27; J gene: TRBJ1-6; D gene: .; CDR3 protein: CASSLQQGDNSPLHF; CDR3 DNA: TGTGCCAGCAGTTTACAGCAGGGCGATAATTCACCCCTCCACTTT
clone size: .; V gene: TRBV11-2; J gene: TRBJ1-3; D gene: .; CDR3 protein: CASSPDWTEGNTIYF; CDR3 DNA: TGTGCCAGCAGCCCCGACTGGACAGAAGGAAACACCATATATTTT
clone size: .; V gene: TRBV10-1; J gene: TRBJ2-1; D gene: TRBD2; CDR3 protein: CASSKLAGGLNEQFF; CDR3 DNA: TGCGCCAGCAGTAAGCTAGCGGGGGGGCTCAATGAGCAGTTCTTC
clone size: .; V gene: TRBV19; J gene: TRBJ2-3; D gene: .; CDR3 protein: CASSPPFGGPYTDTQYF; CDR3 DNA: TGTGCCAGTAGTCCCCCCTTCGGGGGGCCCTACACAGATACGCAGTATTTT
clone size: .; V gene: TRBV6-6; J gene: TRBJ1-5; D gene: TRBD1; CDR3 protein: CASSPTDRGLGQPQHF; CDR3 DNA: TGTGCCAGCAGCCCGACCGACAGGGGGCTGGGTCAGCCCCAGCATTTT
clone size: .; V gene: TRBV2; J gene: TRBJ2-2; D gene: .; CDR3 protein: CASARGGNTGELFF; CDR3 DNA: TGTGCCAGCGCCCGAGGGGGGAACACCGGGGAGCTGTTTTTT
clone size: .; V gene: TRBV27; J gene: TRBJ1-5; D gene: TRBD1; CDR3 protein: CASSLRQGMGNQPQHF; CDR3 DNA: TGTGCCAGCAGTTTACGACAGGGAATGGGCAATCAGCCCCAGCATTTT
clone size: .; V gene: TRBV30; J gene: TRBJ1-2; D gene: TRBD1; CDR3 protein: CAWSIPGQGLGYGYTF; CDR3 DNA: TGTGCCTGGAGTATACCGGGACAGGGGTTAGGCTATGGCTACACCTTC
clone size: .; V gene: TRBV15; J gene: TRBJ1-2; D gene: .; CDR3 protein: CATSRGQVDPYGYTF; CDR3 DNA: TGTGCCACCAGCAGAGGACAGGTGGACCCCTATGGCTACACCTTC
clone size: .; V gene: TRBV3-1/TRBV3-2; J gene: TRBJ2-1; D gene: TRBD2; CDR3 protein: CASSQDRGGINEQFF; CDR3 DNA: TGTGCCAGCAGCCAAGATCGGGGGGGCATCAATGAGCAGTTCTTC
clone size: .; V gene: TRBV5-1; J gene: TRBJ2-1; D gene: TRBD1; CDR3 protein: CASSHWTGDNEQFF; CDR3 DNA: TGCGCCAGCAGCCATTGGACAGGGGACAATGAGCAGTTCTTC
clone size: .; V gene: TRBV6-5; J gene: TRBJ1-2; D gene: .; CDR3 protein: CASKDWGGYGYTF; CDR3 DNA: TGTGCCAGTAAGGATTGGGGGGGATATGGCTACACCTTC
clone size: .; V gene: TRBV5-1; J gene: TRBJ1-1; D gene: .; CDR3 protein: CASSLGDRGSEAFF; CDR3 DNA: TGCGCCAGCAGCTTGGGAGACAGAGGATCCGAAGCTTTCTTT
clone size: .; V gene: TRBV3-1/TRBV3-2; J gene: TRBJ2-3; D gene: TRBD2; CDR3 protein: CASSRRELAGGVDTQYF; CDR3 DNA: TGTGCCAGCAGCCGACGGGAACTAGCGGGGGGGGTAGATACGCAGTATTTT
clone size: .; V gene: TRBV24-1; J gene: TRBJ1-2; D gene: .; CDR3 protein: CATSDLDRTYGYTF; CDR3 DNA: TGTGCCACCAGTGACCTCGACAGAACCTATGGCTACACCTTC
clone size: .; V gene: TRBV30; J gene: TRBJ1-5; D gene: TRBD1; CDR3 protein: CAWSNAGRGLQPQHF; CDR3 DNA: TGTGCCTGGAGCAACGCGGGCAGGGGGCTTCAGCCCCAGCATTTT
clone size: .; V gene: TRBV24-1; J gene: TRBJ2-5; D gene: TRBD1; CDR3 protein: CATSDHGQGQETQYF; CDR3 DNA: TGTGCCACCAGTGATCACGGACAGGGACAAGAGACCCAGTACTTC
clone size: once; V gene: TRBV19; J gene: TRBJ2-2; D gene: TRBD1; CDR3 protein: CASSSQQGFTGELFF; CDR3 DNA: TGTGCCAGTAGTAGTCAACAGGGGTTCACCGGGGAGCTGTTTTTT
clone size: .; V gene: TRBV6-1; J gene: TRBJ2-3; D gene: TRBD2; CDR3 protein: CASSGSWRGVTDTQYF; CDR3 DNA: TGTGCCAGCAGTGGTTCCTGGCGGGGGGTCACAGATACGCAGTATTTT
clone size: .; V gene: TRBV6-5; J gene: TRBJ2-2; D gene: .; CDR3 protein: CASSYVNTGELFF; CDR3 DNA: TGTGCCAGCAGTTACGTAAACACCGGGGAGCTGTTTTTT
clone size: .; V gene: TRBV19; J gene: TRBJ1-3; D gene: TRBD1; CDR3 protein: CASSYRTGAPGNTIYF; CDR3 DNA: TGTGCCAGTAGTTACCGGACAGGGGCTCCTGGAAACACCATATATTTT
clone size: once; V gene: TRBV2; J gene: TRBJ1-2; D gene: TRBD1; CDR3 protein: CASSQTGSGYGYTF; CDR3 DNA: TGTGCCAGCAGCCAGACAGGGTCTGGCTATGGCTACACCTTC
clone size: .; V gene: TRBV9; J gene: TRBJ1-2; D gene: TRBD1; CDR3 protein: CASSVGTGARYGYTF; CDR3 DNA: TGTGCCAGCAGCGTAGGGACAGGGGCGCGCTATGGCTACACCTTC
clone size: once; V gene: TRBV11-2; J gene: TRBJ1-2; D gene: .; CDR3 protein: CASSLGGGYGYTF; CDR3 DNA: TGTGCCAGCAGCTTAGGAGGGGGCTATGGCTACACCTTC
clone size: .; V gene: TRBV2; J gene: TRBJ1-6; D gene: .; CDR3 protein: CASSEGLLHNNSPLHF; CDR3 DNA: TGTGCCAGCAGTGAAGGGCTCCTTCACAATAATTCACCCCTCCACTTT
clone size: .; V gene: TRBV2; J gene: TRBJ2-1; D gene: .; CDR3 protein: CASSGSGTEQFF; CDR3 DNA: TGTGCCAGCAGTGGAAGTGGGACAGAGCAGTTCTTC
clone size: .; V gene: TRBV3-1/TRBV3-2; J gene: TRBJ2-1; D gene: TRBD2; CDR3 protein: CASSQEGSLGGNEQFF; CDR3 DNA: TGTGCCAGCAGCCAAGAGGGAAGCCTGGGGGGGAATGAGCAGTTCTTC
clone size: few; V gene: TRBV7-9; J gene: TRBJ1-2; D gene: TRBD1; CDR3 protein: CASSFGQGNYGYTF; CDR3 DNA: TGTGCCAGCAGCTTCGGACAGGGGAACTATGGCTACACCTTC
clone size: .; V gene: TRBV6-5; J gene: TRBJ1-6; D gene: TRBD1; CDR3 protein: CASRQQGPTSPLHF; CDR3 DNA: TGTGCCAGCAGACAACAGGGGCCTACTTCACCCCTCCACTTT
clone size: few; V gene: TRBV5-6; J gene: TRBJ2-1; D gene: TRBD1; CDR3 protein: CASSRGTTGGNEQFF; CDR3 DNA: TGTGCCAGCAGCAGGGGTACGACAGGGGGCAATGAGCAGTTCTTC
clone size: .; V gene: TRBV13; J gene: TRBJ1-1; D gene: .; CDR3 protein: CASNLRGASTEAFF; CDR3 DNA: TGTGCCAGCAACTTACGGGGGGCAAGCACTGAAGCTTTCTTT
clone size: .; V gene: TRBV7-9; J gene: TRBJ1-5; D gene: TRBD1; CDR3 protein: CASSSADRNSNQPQHF; CDR3 DNA: TGTGCCAGCAGCTCGGCGGACAGGAACAGCAATCAGCCCCAGCATTTT
clone size: .; V gene: TRBV5-6; J gene: TRBJ1-5; D gene: TRBD1; CDR3 protein: CASSLRGTGMSRSNQPQHF; CDR3 DNA: TGTGCCAGCAGCTTGCGGGGGACAGGGATGTCGAGAAGCAATCAGCCCCAGCATTTT
clone size: .; V gene: TRBV29-1; J gene: TRBJ1-2; D gene: .; CDR3 protein: CSVDSWRGYTF; CDR3 DNA: TGCAGCGTTGACTCATGGAGGGGCTACACCTTC
clone size: .; V gene: TRBV10-3; J gene: TRBJ2-2; D gene: TRBD2; CDR3 protein: CAIRLADTGELFF; CDR3 DNA: TGTGCCATCAGACTAGCGGACACCGGGGAGCTGTTTTTT
clone size: .; V gene: TRBV10-3; J gene: TRBJ1-2; D gene: .; CDR3 protein: CAISESSPRVGYTF; CDR3 DNA: TGTGCCATCAGTGAGTCAAGCCCCAGGGTAGGCTACACCTTC
clone size: once; V gene: TRBV27; J gene: TRBJ1-6; D gene: .; CDR3 protein: CASSFQVLNSPLHF; CDR3 DNA: TGTGCCAGCAGTTTCCAGGTGCTTAATTCACCCCTCCACTTT
clone size: .; V gene: TRBV5-1; J gene: TRBJ2-1; D gene: TRBD1; CDR3 protein: CASTRARTGGNEQFF; CDR3 DNA: TGCGCCAGCACCCGAGCGAGGACAGGGGGCAATGAGCAGTTCTTC